This T cell receptor (beta chain) was documented in a study of spatial heterogeneity in lung cancer. This clonotype was seen many times. TCRdb reprocessed the 5' RACE reads with MiXCR, giving one entry per CDR3 protein. The table lists about 2,000 distinct CDR3 sequences, under 25% of them singletons. CDR3 length equals 12 residues. The germline V and J ends were trimmed by 7 bases and 7 bases, with 9 bases remaining between them. Germline CDR1 is SGDLS and CDR2 is YYNGEE. Indicated time point: sample taken at primary tumor resection. The clonotype originates from a male donor with early-stage non-small cell lung cancer. The rearrangement uses TRBV9 and TRBJ1-6, with D uncertain. The input for sequencing was normal lung tissue next to the tumor, taken at surgery. The CDR3 here is CASGNSNSPLHF. In nucleotides, the CDR3 is TGTGCCAGCGGCAATTCAAATTCACCCCTCCACTTT. Drawing the rest from reference TRBV9 and TRBJ1-6, the complete variable domain is DSGVTQTPKHLITATGQRVTLRCSPRSGDLSVYWYQQSLDQGLQFLIQYYNGEERAKGNILERFSAQQFPDLHSELNLSSLELGDSALYFCASGNSNSPLHFGNGTRLTVT.